These 25 T cell receptor beta chains share one sample of origin, sequenced in a study of T cell responses to AZD1222 COVID-19 vaccine. The assay was immunoSEQ multiplex PCR, and TCRdb's table has in-frame clones only and misses some. The sample has about 160,000 clones, about 90% seen once. Sequencing was performed on peripheral blood, taken 28 days after the second AZD1222 dose. These receptors were taken from an adult who received the AZD1222 COVID-19 vaccine.

The chain uses TRBV7-6 and TRBJ1-6; D unclear. This CDR3 region has 16 residues. The V end was cut by 4 bases, the J end by 0 bases, with 10 bases between. Looked up from germline, CDR1 is SGHVS and CDR2 is FNYEAQ. The DNA for the CDR3 is TGTGCCAGCAGCTCGGACGTGAGCTCCTATAATTCACCCCTCCACTTT. It yields the protein CASSSDVSSYNSPLHF.

CDR3 coding DNA: TGTGCCACCTCAGTACAGGTCTCCACTGAAGCTTTCTTT. It encodes CATSVQVSTEAFF. The chain combines TRBV6-5 with TRBJ1-1; D possibly corresponds to TRBD1 (5 bases). This CDR3 has 13 residues. The germline CDR1 and CDR2 sequences are MNHEY and SVGAGI. The V end lost 10 bases, the J end lost 4 bases, and 16 bases lay between the germline ends.

V and J are TRBV7-2 and TRBJ1-2; D remains unclear. Germline V gives CDR1 SGHTA, CDR2 FQGNSA. CDR3 length: 13 residues. The V gene lost 3 bases and the J gene lost 4 bases, with 9 bases spanning the gap. The CDR3 region is CASSFRASYGYTF. Here the CDR3 DNA reads TGTGCCAGCAGCTTTCGGGCTTCCTATGGCTACACCTTC.

V gene TRBV27 combines with J gene TRBJ2-5, with D maybe TRBD1 (8 bases). Looked up from germline, CDR1 is MNHEY and CDR2 is SMNVEV (reference sequence). Trimming stripped 8 bases from V and 5 bases from J, with 15 bases between. The CDR3 spans 13 residues. The CDR3 loop is CASGQGGFETQYF. In nucleotides, the CDR3 is TGTGCCAGCGGACAGGGAGGGTTTGAGACCCAGTACTTC.

The chain links TRBV9 to TRBJ1-1; D not certain. The CDR3 has 15 residues. CDR1 is SGDLS, CDR2 YYNGEE, per germline. The V end lost 0 bases, the J end lost 7 bases, and 16 bases lay between the germline ends. The CDR3 DNA sequence: TGTGCCAGCAGCGTAGGAGGCGCTCAACCCAGTGAAGCTTTCTTT. Translated, it gives CASSVGGAQPSEAFF.

As for this clone: This same CDR3 is encoded by further DNA sequences in the sample. This rearrangement joins TRBV13 to TRBJ1-1; no definite D call. The germline V gene encodes CDR1 PRHDT and CDR2 FYEKMQ (reference sequence). The CDR3 is 11 residues long. V was shortened by 6 bases and J by 1 base, with 3 bases between the two germline ends. The chain's CDR3 is CASRRNTEAFF. The CDR3 DNA reads TGTGCCAGCAGGAGGAACACTGAAGCTTTCTTT.

This rearrangement joins TRBV19 to TRBJ1-2; TRBD1 agrees at 7 bases. Germline trimming cut 10 bases from V and 2 bases from J; bases unmatched to any gene: 4. Germline V gives CDR1 LNHDA, CDR2 SQIVND (reference sequence). This CDR3 has 12 amino acids. The CDR3 nucleotides read TGTGCCACCTCGGACAGGAACTATGGCTACACCTTC. Its translation: CATSDRNYGYTF.

The J gene is TRBJ2-5, the V gene TRBV6-5, with 8 bases identical to TRBD2. The CDR3 covers 15 residues. Trimming at V came to 5 bases and at J to 5 bases, leaving 10 bases not matched to a gene. Looked up from germline, CDR1 is MNHEY and CDR2 is SVGAGI. For the CDR3, the DNA is TGTGCCAGCAGTCGGAGCGGGGGTAAGGGGGAGACCCAGTACTTC. Encoded protein: CASSRSGGKGETQYF.

The chain uses TRBV19 and TRBJ1-2; D is ambiguous. This CDR3 is built from 14 residues. V lost 3 bases, J lost 0 bases, and 8 bases lay in between. Germline-derived CDR1 and CDR2 are LNHDA and SQIVND (reference sequence). CDR3 sequence: CASSISLANYGYTF. CDR3 nucleotide sequence: TGTGCCAGTAGTATCTCGTTAGCTAACTATGGCTACACCTTC.

This clone has just a few counts. The genes are TRBV6-5 and TRBJ1-4; no clear D gene. V lost 7 bases and J 5 bases, leaving 17 bases between the germline ends. The CDR3 contains 15 residues. In germline, CDR1 is MNHEY, CDR2 SVGAGI. This CDR3 is CASTFGSGRNEKLFF. As DNA, the CDR3 is TGTGCCAGCACCTTTGGGTCGGGTCGGAATGAAAAACTGTTTTTT.

J is TRBJ2-1 and V is TRBV29-1, with TRBD2 matching over 11 bases. J lost 5 bases, V lost 4 bases, and 4 bases had no gene match. CDR1 is SQVTM and CDR2 is ANQGSEA in the germline V gene. CDR3 length: 14 amino acids. The CDR3 DNA sequence: TGCAGCGTTGCGGGACTAGCGGACAACAATGAGCAGTTCTTC. Its translation is CSVAGLADNNEQFF.

This chain links TRBV20-1 with TRBJ2-7; D may be TRBD2 (6 bases). The germline V and J ends were trimmed by 3 bases and 3 bases, with 6 bases remaining between them. Per the germline V gene, CDR1 is DFQATT and CDR2 is SNEGSKA (reference sequence). The CDR3 extends over 11 amino acids. Here the CDR3 reads CSASGGYEQYF. The DNA for the CDR3 is TGCAGTGCTAGCGGGGGCTACGAGCAGTACTTC.

As to this clone: This specimen includes other DNA sequences encoding the same CDR3. The J gene is TRBJ1-5, the V gene TRBV9, with unresolved D. Trimming pared 2 bases from V and 3 bases from J, leaving 6 bases between. Germline CDR1 is SGDLS and CDR2 is YYNGEE. This CDR3 contains 13 residues. CDR3 sequence reads: CASSVGINQPQHF. CDR3 nucleotide sequence: TGTGCCAGCAGCGTGGGTATCAATCAGCCCCAGCATTTT.

The CDR3 DNA follows: TGCGCCAGCAGCTTGGGGTCCGGGGGGATGGACACTGAAGCTTTCTTT. The encoded protein is CASSLGSGGMDTEAFF. The chain joins TRBV5-1 to TRBJ1-1, with D tentatively TRBD1 (5 bases). This CDR3 spans 16 amino acids. Trimming left V 0 bases short and J 3 bases short, with 15 bases between. Germline V CDR1 and CDR2: SGHRS, YFSETQ.

This clone showed up just once. This rearrangement joins TRBV7-3 to TRBJ2-7, with TRBD2 matching over 8 bases. Trimming took 0 bases from V and 6 from J; bases not matched to a gene: 1. Germline CDR1 is SGHTA and CDR2 is FQGTGA. This CDR3 has 13 residues. This chain's CDR3 is CASSLTSGGEQYF. The DNA for the CDR3 is TGTGCCAGCAGCTTAACCAGCGGGGGCGAGCAGTACTTC.

The chain links TRBV19 to TRBJ2-6, with 9 bases lining up with TRBD1. The CDR3 sequence is 18 residues long. V shed 7 bases, J shed 0 bases, and the junction held 10 bases outside the gene matches. Germline V gene lookup returns CDR1 LNHDA and CDR2 SQIVND (reference sequence). CDR3 bases: TGTGCCAGTAATTTATTGACAGGGGGGGCCTCTGGGGCCAACGTCCTGACTTTC. Protein product: CASNLLTGGASGANVLTF.

This clone came up once. V is TRBV6-1 and J is TRBJ1-1, with a possible D match to TRBD1 (5 bases). Germline CDR1 reads MNHNS; CDR2 reads SASEGT. The CDR3 spans 15 residues. V was cut by 1 base and J by 6 bases, with 15 bases left in between. CDR3 sequence reads: CASSEDVTAVSEAFF. The CDR3 region has the DNA TGTGCCAGCAGTGAAGACGTGACAGCAGTTTCTGAAGCTTTCTTT.

J is TRBJ1-6 and V is TRBV3-1 (or the pseudogene TRBV3-2); TRBD1 might be the D (5 bases). Per the germline V gene, CDR1 is LGHDT and CDR2 is YNNKEL (reference sequence). This CDR3 spans 16 amino acids. V was pared by 1 base and J by 8 bases, with 15 bases between. The CDR3: CASSQGGAGGDSPLHF. The CDR3 DNA reads TGTGCCAGCAGCCAAGGCGGGGCAGGTGGGGATTCACCCCTCCACTTT.

V and J are TRBV9 and TRBJ1-1, with D maybe TRBD1 (5 bases). Germline loops: CDR1 SGDLS, CDR2 YYNGEE. Trimming left V 3 bases short and J 1 base short, with 10 bases between. This CDR3 region has 14 residues. The CDR3: CASSALTENTEAFF. The CDR3 bases are TGTGCCAGCAGCGCCCTGACAGAGAACACTGAAGCTTTCTTT.

This chain connects TRBV18 to TRBJ1-3; the match to TRBD1 covers 9 bases. This CDR3 is built from 16 residues. V shed 2 bases and J 3 bases; nucleotides not matched to a gene: 5. The germline gives CDR1 KGHSH, CDR2 LQKENI. The CDR3 loop reads CASSPADRGYGNTIYF. The CDR3 DNA reads as TGTGCCAGCTCACCAGCAGACAGGGGGTATGGAAACACCATATATTTT.

V is TRBV6-6 and J is TRBJ1-5; possible D gene TRBD1, 5 bases. With 0 bases removed from V and 0 bases from J, the gap between germline ends came to 9 bases. The CDR3 spans 16 residues. Germline assignment: CDR1 MNHNY and CDR2 SVGAGI (reference sequence). For the CDR3, the DNA is TGTGCCAGCAGTTACTCTGGCAGGGATAGCAATCAGCCCCAGCATTTT. Protein sequence: CASSYSGRDSNQPQHF.

This rearrangement joins TRBV6-1 to TRBJ1-6, with 8 bases that match TRBD1. V shed 3 bases and J 9 bases; nucleotides not matched to a gene: 4. Germline V gene lookup returns CDR1 MNHNS and CDR2 SASEGT. This CDR3 is 14 amino acids long. This CDR3 is CASSDDRGSSPLHF. The DNA of the CDR3 is TGTGCCAGCAGTGATGACAGGGGAAGTTCACCCCTCCACTTT.

The rearrangement links TRBV18 to TRBJ1-2, with 10 bases matching TRBD1. J gave up 4 bases and V 0 bases, and 2 bases lay outside the gene matches. The V gene's germline CDR1 is KGHSH and CDR2 LQKENI. CDR3 length equals 15 residues. The CDR3 reads CASSPPGQGPYGYTF. The CDR3 nucleotides read TGTGCCAGCTCACCACCGGGACAGGGGCCCTATGGCTACACCTTC.

This clone came up a few times. The V and J genes are TRBV24-1 and TRBJ2-2; D may correspond to TRBD1 or TRBD2 (6 bases each). From germline, CDR1 is KGHDR and CDR2 SFDVKD. Trimming shortened V by 3 bases and J by 5 bases, and 15 bases separated the two germline ends. There are 16 residues in the CDR3. This CDR3 reads CATSDRGPRGTGELFF. CDR3 nucleotides: TGTGCCACCAGTGATCGGGGGCCCCGAGGAACCGGGGAGCTGTTTTTT.

This sequence joins TRBV11-2 and TRBJ2-7; maybe TRBD1 (5 bases). This CDR3 region has 17 residues. CDR1 SGHAT and CDR2 FQNNGV come from the germline V gene. V lost 1 base to trimming and J lost 2 bases, with 18 bases between them. CDR3 nucleotide sequence: TGTGCCAGCAGCTTAGGTTACAGGTTCGACGGCCCCTACGAGCAGTACTTC. Residues: CASSLGYRFDGPYEQYF.